Listed below are T cell receptor beta chains from one sample, sequenced in a study of monozygotic twins with inflammatory bowel disease. TCRdb reprocessed the 5' RACE reads and keeps a single row for each CDR3 protein, giving no DNA. Its table lists 200,000 to 250,000 distinct CDR3 sequences. Sequenced material: blood. The receptor set was obtained from a human donor with ulcerative colitis or Crohn's disease, or a healthy co-twin of an affected twin (not recorded which). Each CDR3 is given with its conserved first and last residue.

CDR3aa,v_gene,j_gene
CSARDPAGGHNEQFF,TRBV20-1,TRBJ2-1
CASLSMAGYEQYF,TRBV28,TRBJ2-7
CASSFFQGASSEAFF,TRBV12-3/TRBV12-4,TRBJ1-1
CSVSGTGLVNEQFF,TRBV29-1,TRBJ2-1
CACRGGVNEQFF,TRBV7-2,TRBJ2-1
CASRLAGMETQYF,TRBV25-1,TRBJ2-5
CASSWTSSYNEQFF,TRBV5-8,TRBJ2-1
CASSLRSGGYEQYF,TRBV12-3/TRBV12-4,TRBJ2-7
CASSRFEGLYTDTQYF,TRBV3-1,TRBJ2-3
CASTIYSVSGANVLTF,TRBV6-2/TRBV6-3,TRBJ2-6
CASSQIVSLGEQYF,TRBV14,TRBJ2-7
CASSLGWQDGSPLHF,TRBV5-1,TRBJ1-6
CASSIAGSSQFF,TRBV19,TRBJ2-1
CASSFVGGEQYF,TRBV28,TRBJ2-7